This T cell receptor beta chain was obtained from a study of early T cells in non-severe SARS-CoV-2 infection. Study background: Bulk RNA from unsorted whole blood was sequenced; chains were unpaired. Points from the study as a whole: Comparison of clonotypes with VDJdb favored anti-spike CD8 responses while missing private and CD4 specificities.

V was trimmed by 0 bases and J by 4 bases, leaving 4 bases between them. Germline V gene lookup returns CDR1 SGDLS and CDR2 YYNGEE. The CDR3 runs 13 residues. The protocol attached unique molecular identifiers to individual cDNA molecules. Using its own MiXCR run on the 5' RACE reads, TCRdb lists one record per CDR3 protein. The profile shows 25,000 to 30,000 distinct CDR3 sequences, roughly 5.1% of them singletons. This clonotype appeared many times. As yet, its antigen is unknown. The sequencing input was whole blood. The chain links TRBV9 to TRBJ2-2; D not resolved. The receptor comes from an adult who was a healthcare worker with PCR-confirmed SARS-CoV-2 infection or an uninfected control (not recorded which). CDR3 DNA: TGTGCCAGCAGCGTAGTTGTCACCGGGGAGCTGTTTTTT. This encodes CASSVVVTGELFF. The full variable domain, completed using reference TRBV9 and TRBJ2-2, is DSGVTQTPKHLITATGQRVTLRCSPRSGDLSVYWYQQSLDQGLQFLIQYYNGEERAKGNILERFSAQQFPDLHSELNLSSLELGDSALYFCASSVVVTGELFFGEGSRLTVL.